The 15 T cell receptor beta chains below were found in one sample sequenced in a study of T cell responses to AZD1222 COVID-19 vaccine. This table comes from immunoSEQ multiplex PCR, and its TCRdb copy is limited to in-frame clones, with some not included. This table has tens of thousands of clones, around 80% appearing once. The sample was peripheral blood, taken 28 days after the second AZD1222 dose. The receptor source for this set is an adult who received the AZD1222 COVID-19 vaccine.

This rearrangement joins TRBV10-3 to TRBJ2-3; the match to TRBD2 covers 14 bases. Germline V gene lookup returns CDR1 ENHRY and CDR2 SYGVKD. This CDR3 has 18 amino acids. V trimming: 2 bases; J trimming: 2 bases; junction bases outside the gene matches: 6. CDR3 residues: CAISETAGLAGATDTQYF. CDR3 DNA sequence: TGTGCCATCAGTGAGACTGCGGGACTAGCGGGGGCCACAGATACGCAGTATTTT.

This chain joins TRBV11-2 and TRBJ1-2; D is unresolved. Trimming shortened V by 0 bases and J by 5 bases, and 4 bases separated the two germline ends. Germline loops: CDR1 SGHAT, CDR2 FQNNGV. The CDR3 loop spans 12 amino acids. In DNA form, the CDR3 reads TGTGCCAGCAGCTTAGACGGATATGGCTACACCTTC. It encodes CASSLDGYGYTF.

This clone has a handful of counts. This chain links TRBV28 with TRBJ1-5; 9 bases are a match to TRBD1. There are 14 residues in the CDR3. Looked up from germline, CDR1 is MDHEN and CDR2 is SYDVKM. The V segment lost 5 bases and the J segment 7 bases; nucleotides outside the gene matches: 6. The CDR3 bases are TGTGCCAGCAGTCCTCGGACAGGGGCCCAGCCCCAGCATTTT. It specifies CASSPRTGAQPQHF.

CDR3 in amino acids: CASSRGLAGISTDTQYF. The DNA of the CDR3 is TGTGCCAGCAGCCGCGGACTAGCGGGGATTAGCACAGATACGCAGTATTTT. V is TRBV4-2 and J is TRBJ2-3; 12 bases map to TRBD2. Per germline, CDR1 LGHNA and CDR2 YNFKEQ. Trimming cost V 4 bases and J 0 bases; bases outside gene matches: 5. The CDR3 runs 17 residues.

The chain carries TRBV18 and TRBJ1-4; 7 bases are shared with TRBD1. This CDR3 contains 14 residues. The germline CDR1 and CDR2 sequences are KGHSH and LQKENI. With V trimmed by 3 bases and J by 7 bases, 5 bases remained unmatched. The CDR3 DNA reads as TGTGCCAGCTCACCCCGGGACAGCCTTGAAAAACTGTTTTTT. Protein sequence: CASSPRDSLEKLFF.

The V call is TRBV9, the J call TRBJ2-7, with D possibly matching TRBD2 (6 bases). Deletions cut 0 bases from V and 0 bases from J, with 7 bases between. The CDR3 sequence is 14 residues long. Germline lookup yields CDR1 SGDLS and CDR2 YYNGEE. Written as DNA, the CDR3 is TGTGCCAGCAGCGTAGAAGCGGGCTCCTACGAGCAGTACTTC. This encodes CASSVEAGSYEQYF.

The genes are TRBV10-3 and TRBJ2-3, with D hard to call. CDR1 and CDR2 (germline): ENHRY, SYGVKD. V was trimmed by 8 bases and J by 0 bases, leaving 12 bases between them. The CDR3 has 14 amino acids. CDR3 sequence (DNA): TGTGCCATCCGGAGAGCTTCTAGCACAGATACGCAGTATTTT. Amino acids: CAIRRASSTDTQYF.

The DNA of the CDR3 is TGTGCCAGCAGCCCGACCGCCGGGACTAGCCGCGAGACCCAGTACTTC. Residues: CASSPTAGTSRETQYF. This rearrangement joins TRBV3-1 (or the pseudogene TRBV3-2) to TRBJ2-5, with 9 bases fitting TRBD2. Trimming removed 4 bases from V and 5 bases from J; junction bases left unmatched: 11. Per germline, CDR1 LGHDT and CDR2 YNNKEL (reference sequence). The CDR3 is 16 amino acids.

This chain connects TRBV7-9 to TRBJ2-2; D remains unclear. Trimming stripped 4 bases from V and 0 bases from J, with 0 bases between. This CDR3 comprises 12 residues. CDR1 is SEHNR, CDR2 FQNEAQ, per germline (reference sequence). CDR3 protein: CASSSNTGELFF. The DNA of the CDR3 is TGTGCCAGCAGCTCGAACACCGGGGAGCTGTTTTTT.

The chain links TRBV5-8 to TRBJ2-6; D might be TRBD1 (6 bases). Looked up from germline, CDR1 is SGHTS and CDR2 is YDEGEE. Trimming shortened V by 4 bases and J by 0 bases, and 11 bases separated the two germline ends. The CDR3 has 16 residues. The CDR3 sequence is CASSRQAYSGANVLTF. In nucleotides, the CDR3 is TGTGCCAGCAGCAGACAGGCCTACTCTGGGGCCAACGTCCTGACTTTC.

The chain has TRBV3-1 (or the pseudogene TRBV3-2) and TRBJ1-1, with D unclear. The CDR3 is 15 residues long. Trimming took 4 bases from V and 0 from J, leaving 12 bases between them. The germline gives CDR1 LGHDT, CDR2 YNNKEL (reference sequence). This CDR3 is CASSLSLRMNTEAFF. The DNA of the CDR3 is TGTGCCAGCAGCCTCAGCCTCAGGATGAACACTGAAGCTTTCTTT.

This clone was observed a few times. The genes are TRBV20-1 and TRBJ1-1; D is undetermined. Trimming took off 3 bases at V and 0 bases at J, with 5 bases between the two ends. The CDR3 length is 12 residues. Germline assignment: CDR1 DFQATT and CDR2 SNEGSKA (reference sequence). The CDR3 sequence: CSASSLNTEAFF. CDR3 nucleotides: TGCAGTGCTAGTAGTCTGAACACTGAAGCTTTCTTT.

The rearrangement uses TRBV7-2 and TRBJ2-5; tentative D call: TRBD2 (5 bases). CDR1 and CDR2 (germline): SGHTA, FQGNSA. The CDR3 runs to 13 residues. Deletions cut 1 base from V and 9 bases from J, with 12 bases between. The DNA for the CDR3 is TGTGCCAGCAGCTTAGGGGGAACCGGGGCCCAGTACTTC. Translating it yields CASSLGGTGAQYF.

The chain links TRBV21-1 to TRBJ2-1; TRBD2, the table's D call, lacks a check against the DNA. TRBV21-1 has pseudogene status. This CDR3 is built from 19 residues. CDR3 residues: CASRSKPASGGENYNEQFF. The CDR3 nucleotides are TGTGCCAGCCGATCTAAGCCGGCTAGCGGGGGGGAAAACTACAATGAGCAGTTCTTC.

This chain joins TRBV30 and TRBJ1-5; the match to TRBD1 covers 7 bases. Germline loops: CDR1 GTSNPN, CDR2 SVGIG (reference sequence). This CDR3 is built from 14 residues. With V trimmed by 2 bases and J by 9 bases, 10 bases remained unmatched. The CDR3 DNA is TGTGCCTGGAGTCCGAGACAGGGAGGGACGCCCCAGCATTTT. This gives the protein CAWSPRQGGTPQHF.